This is a list of T cell receptor beta chains from one sample in a study of beta chain features in type 1 diabetes. The table came from immunoSEQ multiplex PCR; TCRdb's copy has only in-frame clones and leaves some out. Of 130,000 to 150,000 clones in the sample, 40% to 60% were seen once. Input material: Tregs from blood. The receptors stem from a man in his late teens or twenties in good health. Both conserved end residues are part of each CDR3. The D gene is left open where the match is weak. Clone sizes are given selectively: once, few, many, or a class where the clone is expanded.

v_gene: TRBV5-6
abundance: few
j_gene: TRBJ2-2
d_gene: -
CDR3nt: TGTGCCAGCAGCGGGGCTACCTTGCGGCCCCACGGGGAGCTGTTTTTT
CDR3aa: CASSGATLRPHGELFF

v_gene: TRBV18
abundance: -
j_gene: TRBJ2-3
d_gene: TRBD2
CDR3nt: TGTGCCAGCTCACCCACTTTAGCGGGCCCCACAGATACGCAGTATTTT
CDR3aa: CASSPTLAGPTDTQYF

v_gene: TRBV6-1
abundance: -
j_gene: TRBJ2-7
d_gene: TRBD2
CDR3nt: TGTGCCAGCAGTGAGACACGGGAGGTCGAGCAGTACTTC
CDR3aa: CASSETREVEQYF

v_gene: TRBV5-1
abundance: -
j_gene: TRBJ1-5
d_gene: -
CDR3nt: TGCGCCAGCAGCTTGGCGGGGGGCGCGAATCAGCCCCAGCATTTT
CDR3aa: CASSLAGGANQPQHF

v_gene: TRBV6-6
abundance: -
j_gene: TRBJ2-7
d_gene: TRBD2
CDR3nt: TGTGCCAGCAGCCGCCTAGCGGCCCACTACGAGCAGTACTTC
CDR3aa: CASSRLAAHYEQYF

v_gene: TRBV29-1
abundance: -
j_gene: TRBJ2-3
d_gene: TRBD2
CDR3nt: TGCAGCGTGGTAGCGGGGGGGCCAAATACGCAGTATTTT
CDR3aa: CSVVAGGPNTQYF

v_gene: TRBV29-1
abundance: -
j_gene: TRBJ1-2
d_gene: -
CDR3nt: TGCAGCGTTGCCGGAGGGGATGGCTATGGCTACACCTTC
CDR3aa: CSVAGGDGYGYTF

v_gene: TRBV7-2
abundance: once
j_gene: TRBJ1-5
d_gene: TRBD1
CDR3nt: TGTGCCAGCAGCTTAGAGGGGACAGGGTCCGCGGCCCAGCATTTT
CDR3aa: CASSLEGTGSAAQHF

v_gene: TRBV7-2
abundance: -
j_gene: TRBJ1-2
d_gene: -
CDR3nt: TGTGCCAGCAGCTTAAAGGGGTACTATGGCTACACCTTC
CDR3aa: CASSLKGYYGYTF

v_gene: TRBV30
abundance: -
j_gene: TRBJ1-2
d_gene: -
CDR3nt: TGTGCCTGGAGTGCAGGCTATGGCTACACCTTC
CDR3aa: CAWSAGYGYTF

v_gene: TRBV11-2
abundance: -
j_gene: TRBJ1-2
d_gene: -
CDR3nt: TGTGCCAGCAGTACAGGGTATGGCTACACCTTC
CDR3aa: CASSTGYGYTF

v_gene: TRBV16
abundance: -
j_gene: TRBJ1-5
d_gene: -
CDR3nt: TGTGCCAGCAGCCATCTTCAGGGCGTCAACAATCAGCCCCAGCATTTT
CDR3aa: CASSHLQGVNNQPQHF

v_gene: TRBV2
abundance: few
j_gene: TRBJ2-3
d_gene: -
CDR3nt: TGTGCCAGCAGTGAAAGGACAACTACAGATACGCAGTATTTT
CDR3aa: CASSERTTTDTQYF

v_gene: TRBV6-5
abundance: few
j_gene: TRBJ2-4
d_gene: -
CDR3nt: TGTGCCAGCAGTTTCACCCAGGGGACCAAAAACATTCAGTACTTC
CDR3aa: CASSFTQGTKNIQYF

v_gene: TRBV11-2
abundance: once
j_gene: TRBJ2-2
d_gene: TRBD2
CDR3nt: TGTGCCAGCAGCTTAGTTGCGGGGGGGGACACCGGGGAGCTGTTTTTT
CDR3aa: CASSLVAGGDTGELFF

v_gene: TRBV4-1
abundance: few
j_gene: TRBJ2-5
d_gene: -
CDR3nt: TGCGCCAGCAGCTCCTCGAACAGGGATCCCCAAGAGACCCAGTACTTC
CDR3aa: CASSSSNRDPQETQYF

v_gene: TRBV7-3
abundance: few
j_gene: TRBJ1-2
d_gene: -
CDR3nt: TGTGCCAGCAGCTTGGGCGGGTTAATCTATGGCTACACCTTC
CDR3aa: CASSLGGLIYGYTF

v_gene: TRBV9
abundance: -
j_gene: TRBJ1-5
d_gene: -
CDR3nt: TGTGCCAGCAGCGACCGCTATAGCAATCAGCCCCAGCATTTT
CDR3aa: CASSDRYSNQPQHF

v_gene: TRBV5-1
abundance: -
j_gene: TRBJ2-1
d_gene: TRBD1
CDR3nt: TGCGCCAGCAGGATGCACCGGGACAGGGGATACAATGAGCAGTTCTTC
CDR3aa: CASRMHRDRGYNEQFF

v_gene: TRBV5-4
abundance: -
j_gene: TRBJ2-1
d_gene: TRBD1
CDR3nt: TGTGCCAGCAGCTTGGGCGGCAGGGGGCAGGTTGAGCAGTTCTTC
CDR3aa: CASSLGGRGQVEQFF

v_gene: TRBV28
abundance: -
j_gene: TRBJ1-5
d_gene: TRBD1
CDR3nt: TGTGCCAGCAGCCTCAGGGGGCTCGGCAATCAGCCCCAGCATTTT
CDR3aa: CASSLRGLGNQPQHF

v_gene: TRBV4-1
abundance: few
j_gene: TRBJ2-3
d_gene: -
CDR3nt: TGCGCCAGCAGCCAAGATTTGCGGGGGCGGTTGGATACGCAGTATTTT
CDR3aa: CASSQDLRGRLDTQYF

v_gene: TRBV9
abundance: -
j_gene: TRBJ2-7
d_gene: -
CDR3nt: TGTGCCAGCAGCGTGGGGGGGCTGAGGGACGAGCAGTACTTC
CDR3aa: CASSVGGLRDEQYF

v_gene: TRBV2
abundance: -
j_gene: TRBJ2-1
d_gene: -
CDR3nt: TGTGCCAGCAGATCCGGGACTTTAGTGGGCAATGAGCAGTTCTTC
CDR3aa: CASRSGTLVGNEQFF

v_gene: TRBV7-2
abundance: -
j_gene: TRBJ2-5
d_gene: -
CDR3nt: TGTGCCAGCAGCTTATGGCAGCAAGAGACCCAGTACTTC
CDR3aa: CASSLWQQETQYF

v_gene: TRBV5-1
abundance: few
j_gene: TRBJ2-6
d_gene: TRBD1
CDR3nt: TGCGCCAGCAGTCGGGACAGGGTTTATGGGGCCAACGTCCTGACTTTC
CDR3aa: CASSRDRVYGANVLTF

v_gene: TRBV5-1
abundance: -
j_gene: TRBJ1-6
d_gene: -
CDR3nt: TGCGCCGGCTTGGGCAGTAATTCACCCCTCCACTTT
CDR3aa: CAGLGSNSPLHF

v_gene: TRBV20-1
abundance: few
j_gene: TRBJ2-3
d_gene: -
CDR3nt: TGCAGTGCAGGACATGGAGACACGCAGTATTTT
CDR3aa: CSAGHGDTQYF

v_gene: TRBV19
abundance: -
j_gene: TRBJ1-5
d_gene: -
CDR3nt: TGTGCCAGTAGTTTGGACGGACTTAGCAATCAGCCCCAGCATTTT
CDR3aa: CASSLDGLSNQPQHF

v_gene: TRBV6-5
abundance: -
j_gene: TRBJ2-2
d_gene: -
CDR3nt: TGTGCCAGCAGTTACTTGCTAGCGAACACCGGGGAGCTGTTTTTT
CDR3aa: CASSYLLANTGELFF

v_gene: TRBV7-2
abundance: -
j_gene: TRBJ2-2
d_gene: TRBD2
CDR3nt: TGTGCCAGCAGCTTATTCCGCCGGGGGGTCGGGGAGCTGTTTTTT
CDR3aa: CASSLFRRGVGELFF

v_gene: TRBV11-2
abundance: few
j_gene: TRBJ2-1
d_gene: -
CDR3nt: TGTGCCAGCAGCGGGGCTCGGGACACTTCCTTGTCGCAGTTCTTC
CDR3aa: CASSGARDTSLSQFF

v_gene: TRBV5-1
abundance: few
j_gene: TRBJ2-6
d_gene: -
CDR3nt: TGCGCCAGCAGCCATCGGACAGGGAGGGCCGGGGCCAACGTCCTGACTTTC
CDR3aa: CASSHRTGRAGANVLTF

v_gene: TRBV23-1
abundance: -
j_gene: TRBJ2-1
d_gene: TRBD2
CDR3nt: TGCGCCAGCCGCCTAAAATGGGGACTAGCGAACGATGAGCAGTTCTTC
CDR3aa: CASRLKWGLANDEQFF

v_gene: TRBV27
abundance: -
j_gene: TRBJ1-4
d_gene: -
CDR3nt: TGTGCCAGCAGAAAAGCTGGAGGAACAACTAATGAAAAACTGTTTTTT
CDR3aa: CASRKAGGTTNEKLFF

v_gene: TRBV30
abundance: -
j_gene: TRBJ2-1
d_gene: -
CDR3nt: TGTGCCTGGACCTCTCGCAGTGAGCAGTTCTTC
CDR3aa: CAWTSRSEQFF

v_gene: TRBV19
abundance: -
j_gene: TRBJ1-5
d_gene: -
CDR3nt: TGTGCCAGTAGTATCCACAGTAGCAATCAGCCCCAGCATTTT
CDR3aa: CASSIHSSNQPQHF

v_gene: TRBV18
abundance: -
j_gene: TRBJ2-1
d_gene: TRBD2
CDR3nt: TGTGCCAGCTCACGCACCGGGACTAGCTTCTATGAGCAGTTCTTC
CDR3aa: CASSRTGTSFYEQFF